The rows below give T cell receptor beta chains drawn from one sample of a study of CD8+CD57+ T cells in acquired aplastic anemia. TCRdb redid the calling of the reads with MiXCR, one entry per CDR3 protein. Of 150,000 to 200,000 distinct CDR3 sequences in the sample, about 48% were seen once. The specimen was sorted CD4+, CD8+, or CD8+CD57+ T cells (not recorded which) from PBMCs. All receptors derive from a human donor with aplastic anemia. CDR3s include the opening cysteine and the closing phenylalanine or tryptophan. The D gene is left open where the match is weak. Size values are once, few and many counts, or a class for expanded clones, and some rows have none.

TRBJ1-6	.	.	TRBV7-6	CASSLGFSDNSPLHF	TGTGCCAGCAGCTTAGGGTTCTCGGATAATTCACCCCTCCACTTT
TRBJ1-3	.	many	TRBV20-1	CSASLTRYGNTIYF	TGCAGTGCTAGCCTCACTAGGTACGGAAACACCATATATTTT
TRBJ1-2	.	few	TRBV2	CASRAPIPGYTF	TGTGCCAGCAGGGCGCCTATCCCCGGCTACACCTTC
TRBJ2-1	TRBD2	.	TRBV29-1	CNVAGSGKSEQFF	TGCAACGTTGCAGGTAGCGGGAAATCAGAGCAGTTCTTC
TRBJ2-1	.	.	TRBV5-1	CASSRGDSTYNEQFF	TGCGCCAGCAGCCGCGGGGACAGTACCTACAATGAGCAGTTCTTC
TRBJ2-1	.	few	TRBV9	CASSGSNTEQFF	TGTGCCAGCAGCGGGTCGAACACTGAGCAGTTCTTC
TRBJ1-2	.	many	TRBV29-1	CSVAPGVGYTF	TGCAGCGTTGCCCCAGGGGTGGGCTACACCTTC
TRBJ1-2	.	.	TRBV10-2	CATLRGNGYGYTF	TGCGCCACCCTGAGGGGGAACGGCTATGGCTACACCTTC
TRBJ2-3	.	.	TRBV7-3	CASRGGTGGDTQYF	TGTGCCAGCAGAGGGGGGACTGGGGGAGATACGCAGTATTTT
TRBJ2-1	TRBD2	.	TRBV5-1	CASGGGLAGYNEQFF	TGCGCCAGCGGTGGGGGGCTAGCGGGATACAATGAGCAGTTCTTC
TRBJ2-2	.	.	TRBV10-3	CAISHRADGGELFF	TGTGCCATCAGTCACCGGGCTGACGGCGGGGAGCTGTTTTTT
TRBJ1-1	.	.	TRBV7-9	CASSLFITDTEAFF	TGTGCCAGCAGCTTATTCATCACAGACACTGAAGCTTTCTTT
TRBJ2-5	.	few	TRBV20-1	CSAGTNKETQYF	TGCAGTGCCGGGACAAATAAAGAGACCCAGTACTTC
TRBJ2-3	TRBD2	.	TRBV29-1	CSVGTSGSWNTQYF	TGCAGCGTTGGAACTAGCGGGAGCTGGAATACGCAGTATTTT
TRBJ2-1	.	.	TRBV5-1	CASSLVASNEQFF	TGCGCCAGCAGCTTGGTGGCATCCAATGAGCAGTTCTTC
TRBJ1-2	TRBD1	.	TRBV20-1	CSARTGTYGYTF	TGCAGTGCCCGGACAGGGACCTATGGCTACACCTTC
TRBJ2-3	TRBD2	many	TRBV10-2	CASSGLSGRAGDTQYF	TGCGCCAGCAGTGGGCTTAGCGGGAGGGCCGGAGATACGCAGTATTTT
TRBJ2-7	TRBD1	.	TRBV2	CASSVSPGQGYEQYF	TGTGCCAGCAGTGTCTCACCGGGACAGGGCTACGAGCAGTACTTC
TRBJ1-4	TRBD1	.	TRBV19	CASSPGTGGDEKLFF	TGTGCCAGTAGCCCGGGGACAGGGGGCGATGAAAAACTGTTTTTT
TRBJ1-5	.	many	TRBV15	CATSRGDNQPQHF	TGTGCCACCAGCAGGGGGGACAATCAGCCCCAGCATTTT
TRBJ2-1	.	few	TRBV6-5	CASSYSANGDERFF	TGTGCCAGCAGTTACTCGGCGAATGGGGATGAGCGGTTCTTC
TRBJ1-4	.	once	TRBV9	CASSLMGRSGEKLFF	TGTGCCAGCAGCTTAATGGGTAGGAGTGGTGAAAAACTGTTTTTT
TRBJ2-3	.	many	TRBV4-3	CASSQEREGTDTQYF	TGCGCCAGCAGCCAAGAGAGGGAGGGCACAGATACGCAGTATTTT
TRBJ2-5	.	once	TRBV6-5	CASSYEPRETQYF	TGTGCCAGCAGTTACGAACCCCGGGAGACCCAGTACTTC
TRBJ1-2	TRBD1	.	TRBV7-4	CASSLGDRAGYTF	TGTGCCAGCAGCTTAGGAGACAGGGCTGGCTACACCTTC
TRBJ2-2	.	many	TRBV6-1	CASLAGELFF	TGTGCCAGCTTGGCCGGGGAGCTGTTTTTT
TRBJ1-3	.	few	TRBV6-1	CASSLPHAGALDSGNTIYF	TGTGCCAGCAGCCTCCCGCACGCGGGGGCCTTGGACTCTGGAAACACCATATATTTT
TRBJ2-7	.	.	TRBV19	CASSPRGDYEQYF	TGTGCCAGTAGCCCTAGGGGGGATTACGAGCAGTACTTC
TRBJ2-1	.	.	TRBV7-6	CASSPRGGQPYNEQFF	TGTGCCAGCAGCCCTCGCGGGGGACAGCCCTACAATGAGCAGTTCTTC
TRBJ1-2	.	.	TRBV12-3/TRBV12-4	CATTSGDGYTF	TGTGCCACCACGTCCGGGGATGGCTACACCTTC
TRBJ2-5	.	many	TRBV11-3	CASSPPGRGQETQYF	TGTGCCAGCAGCCCCCCCGGAAGGGGACAAGAGACCCAGTACTTC
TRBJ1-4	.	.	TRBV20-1	CSARDGVSDEKLFF	TGCAGTGCTAGAGATGGTGTCTCGGATGAAAAACTGTTTTTT
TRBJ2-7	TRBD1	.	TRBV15	CATSRDRPGGYEQYF	TGTGCCACCAGCAGAGATCGGCCAGGGGGCTACGAGCAGTACTTC
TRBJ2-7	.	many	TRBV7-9	CASSLGRAYEQYF	TGTGCCAGCAGCTTAGGCCGAGCCTACGAGCAGTACTTC
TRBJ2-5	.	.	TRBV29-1	CSVEPTGTAVQYF	TGCAGCGTTGAGCCCACCGGGACTGCGGTCCAGTACTTC
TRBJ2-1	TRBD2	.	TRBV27	CASSVGAGGYNEQFF	TGTGCCAGCAGTGTCGGGGCGGGGGGGTACAATGAGCAGTTCTTC
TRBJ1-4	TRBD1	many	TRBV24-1	CATSDHRGLEEKLFF	TGTGCCACCAGTGATCACAGGGGGCTGGAAGAAAAACTGTTTTTT
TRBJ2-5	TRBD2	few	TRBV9	CASNGGGPQETQYF	TGTGCCAGCAACGGGGGAGGGCCCCAAGAGACCCAGTACTTC
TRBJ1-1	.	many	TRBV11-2	CASSSRQAPTEAFF	TGTGCCAGCAGCTCCCGACAGGCCCCCACTGAAGCTTTCTTT
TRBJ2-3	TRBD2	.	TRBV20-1	CSARDGLAGTDTQYF	TGCAGTGCTAGAGACGGACTAGCGGGGACAGATACGCAGTATTTT
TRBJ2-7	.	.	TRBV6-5	CASSFCDRCEQYF	TGTGCCAGCAGTTTCTGCGATCGCTGCGAGCAGTACTTC
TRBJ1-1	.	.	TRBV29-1	CSVVPGLGGAFF	TGCAGCGTCGTACCGGGACTCGGGGGAGCTTTCTTT
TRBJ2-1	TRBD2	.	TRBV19	CASTDSGRAANEQFF	TGTGCCAGTACCGATAGCGGGAGGGCCGCCAATGAGCAGTTCTTC
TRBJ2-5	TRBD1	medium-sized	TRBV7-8	CASSLDRGRMSETQYF	TGTGCCAGCAGCTTAGACAGGGGGCGCATGTCGGAGACCCAGTACTTC
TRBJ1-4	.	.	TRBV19	CASSPLDSRQEKLFF	TGTGCCAGTAGCCCCCTGGACAGCCGGCAGGAAAAACTGTTTTTT
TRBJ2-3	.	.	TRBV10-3	CAISESSDTQYF	TGTGCCATCAGTGAGTCGTCAGATACGCAGTATTTT
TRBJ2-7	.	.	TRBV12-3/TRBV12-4	CASSLRSEYEQYF	TGTGCCAGCAGTTTGAGGTCAGAATACGAGCAGTACTTC
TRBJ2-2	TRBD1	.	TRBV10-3	CAFRPWDRGETGELFF	TGTGCCTTCAGACCCTGGGACAGGGGGGAAACCGGGGAGCTGTTTTTT
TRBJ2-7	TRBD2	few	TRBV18	CASSPPSGASYEQYF	TGTGCCAGCTCACCACCTAGCGGGGCCTCCTACGAGCAGTACTTC
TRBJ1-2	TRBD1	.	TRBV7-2	CASSSGQGFGYTF	TGTGCCAGCAGCTCGGGACAGGGCTTCGGCTACACCTTC
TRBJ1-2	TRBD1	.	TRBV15	CATSRDNEGAFNYGYTF	TGTGCCACCAGCAGAGATAACGAGGGGGCTTTCAACTATGGCTACACCTTC
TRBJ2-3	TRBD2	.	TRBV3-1	CASSPIAGGPKDTQYF	TGTGCCAGCAGTCCTATAGCGGGAGGGCCTAAGGATACGCAGTATTTT
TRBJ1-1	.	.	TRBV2	CASSVLGDTEAFF	TGTGCCAGCAGTGTTCTGGGAGACACTGAAGCTTTCTTT
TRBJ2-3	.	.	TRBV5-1	CASRSDHTDTQYF	TGCGCCAGCAGGTCGGACCACACAGATACGCAGTATTTT
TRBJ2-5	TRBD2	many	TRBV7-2	CASSLGWGGGYQETQYF	TGTGCCAGCAGCTTAGGGTGGGGCGGGGGGTACCAAGAGACCCAGTACTTC
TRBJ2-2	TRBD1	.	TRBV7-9	CASRPGQGVTGELFF	TGTGCCAGCAGACCGGGACAGGGTGTCACCGGGGAGCTGTTTTTT
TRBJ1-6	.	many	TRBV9	CASNAPNSPLHF	TGTGCCAGCAACGCTCCGAATTCACCCCTCCACTTT